The clone carrying this T cell receptor beta chain occurred many times. Its target is not known. These data come from a study of neurological immune-mediated disorders. Study-wide results and limits: Across subjects, no CDR3 amino acid sequence appeared in expanded clones of more than one subject, a finding that suggested private repertoires in all groups. Neither clinical nor MRI features showed any association with the multiple sclerosis repertoire cluster, and the authors stated that larger cohorts are needed. HTLV-1-associated myelopathy showed the most TCR clonal expansion; multiple sclerosis the least, below healthy controls.

Germline assignment: CDR1 MNHEY and CDR2 SMNVEV (reference sequence). This CDR3 is 14 amino acids long. V lost 3 bases and J 0 bases, leaving 9 bases between the germline ends. In TCRdb, the 5' RACE reads were re-called with MiXCR into one record per CDR3 protein. The sample contains around 130,000 distinct CDR3 sequences, roughly 3.1% of which appear only once. The TCR originated in a woman between 25 and 40 years old with multiple sclerosis. Sequences were obtained from PBMCs. J is TRBJ2-7 and V is TRBV27; D remains ambiguous. The CDR3 spells CASSFLDSSYEQYF. CDR3 nucleotides: TGTGCCAGCAGTTTTTTGGATAGCTCCTACGAGCAGTACTTC.